This note documents a single TCR beta chain sequence. The CDR3 covers 15 residues. The germline V gene encodes CDR1 MNHNS and CDR2 SASEGT. Deletions cut 1 base from V and 3 bases from J, with 9 bases between. These data come from a study of blood T cell repertoires in COVID-19. Study at large: Nucleic acid was either cDNA or gDNA, and it came from T cells, B-cell-depleted T cells, or PBMCs.

Authors' processing steps: Nucleated cell counts were estimated from reference gene primer amplification. The table came from immunoSEQ multiplex PCR; TCRdb's copy has only in-frame clones and leaves some out. V and J calls and clone size follow that table, whereas D and trimming were derived from the DNA. The sample holds 61,000 or so clones; about 91% are singletons and the top ten take about 18%. Specimen: peripheral blood. This TCR came from a woman aged 80 or over with active COVID-19. V is TRBV6-1 and J is TRBJ1-4; D is undetermined. The CDR3 region has the DNA TGTGCCAGCAGTGAAGGGGCGCGCTCTAATGAAAAACTGTTTTTT. It is translated as CASSEGARSNEKLFF.